A selection of T cell receptor beta chains follows, all from one sample in a study of T cell responses to AZD1222 COVID-19 vaccine. The assay was immunoSEQ multiplex PCR, and TCRdb's table has in-frame clones only and misses some. Counted here are approximately 100,000 clones, about 87% occurring once; the ten biggest clones make up roughly 12%. Material: peripheral blood, obtained on day 0 of AZD1222 vaccination. The origin of the receptors is an adult in good health. CDR3s include the opening cysteine and the closing phenylalanine or tryptophan. Each record gives: D gene, V gene, J gene, clone size, CDR3 DNA, CDR3 protein. A D gene is named only where the DNA matches it firmly. Clone size is given for some rows only: seen once, a few or many times, or a class if the clone is expanded.

>NA|TRBV5-1|TRBJ1-4|few
TGCGCCAGCAGCTTGGTAGGGGCTAATGAAAAACTGTTTTTT
CASSLVGANEKLFF
>NA|TRBV19|TRBJ1-5|NA
TGTGCCAGTAGTATTACCTATAATAGCAATCAGCCCCAGCATTTT
CASSITYNSNQPQHF
>NA|TRBV7-2|TRBJ2-7|NA
TGTGCCAGCAGCTTAGGGGCTAGCAGGACCTACGAGCAGTACTTC
CASSLGASRTYEQYF
>NA|TRBV7-2|TRBJ2-7|NA
TGTGCCAGCAGCTTAGCGGCTGGGACGCAAGCCTACGAGCAGTACTTC
CASSLAAGTQAYEQYF
>TRBD1|TRBV6-5|TRBJ1-1|NA
TGTGCCAGCAGGAGGGACAGGGTCGACACTGAAGCTTTCTTT
CASRRDRVDTEAFF
>TRBD1|TRBV9|TRBJ2-3|NA
TGTGCCAGCAGCGTCGGACAGGGTAAGGGCACAGATACGCAGTATTTT
CASSVGQGKGTDTQYF
>NA|TRBV7-3|TRBJ2-3|NA
TGTGCCAGCAGCTCAGCCTACACAGATACGCAGTATTTT
CASSSAYTDTQYF
>NA|TRBV12-3/TRBV12-4|TRBJ1-5|NA
TGTGCCAGCAGTTTGCGGGAAAATCAGCCCCAGCATTTT
CASSLRENQPQHF
>NA|TRBV4-2|TRBJ1-4|once
TGTGCCAGCAGCCAAGAGCGACTATCCGCTGAAAAACTGTTTTTT
CASSQERLSAEKLFF
>TRBD2|TRBV5-4|TRBJ2-1|NA
TGTGCCAGCAGCTTCCGACTAGCGGGGCACAATGAGCAGTTCTTC
CASSFRLAGHNEQFF
>NA|TRBV14|TRBJ1-4|NA
TGTGCCAGCAGCCAAAGATTCAGAGGTGAAAAACTGTTTTTT
CASSQRFRGEKLFF
>NA|TRBV4-3|TRBJ2-1|NA
TGCGCCAGCAGCCAAGACGAGTACAATGAGCAGTTCTTC
CASSQDEYNEQFF
>NA|TRBV6-5|TRBJ2-7|NA
TGTGCCAGCAGTTACGGAGACCTCTCCTACGAGCAGTACTTC
CASSYGDLSYEQYF
>NA|TRBV7-9|TRBJ1-6|once
TGTGCCAGCAGCGCTTGGGGGTCGCAGTCACCCCTCCACTTT
CASSAWGSQSPLHF
>NA|TRBV4-3|TRBJ1-1|once
TGCGCCAGCAGCCAAGATTCGGAGGGGCTAAACACTGAAGCTTTCTTT
CASSQDSEGLNTEAFF
>NA|TRBV27|TRBJ1-1|once
TGTGCCAGCAGTTTCTTATCGGCAGTAAACACTGAAGCTTTCTTT
CASSFLSAVNTEAFF
>TRBD2|TRBV20-1|TRBJ2-3|NA
TGCAGTGCTAGTATCTCCGGGAGGGCCGTCACAGATACGCAGTATTTT
CSASISGRAVTDTQYF
>NA|TRBV4-3|TRBJ2-7|NA
TGCGCCAGCAGCCAAGAACCCGGGTACGAGCAGTACTTC
CASSQEPGYEQYF
>NA|TRBV28|TRBJ2-2|once
TGTGCCAGCAGTTTAGGGGTTCCCGGGGAGCTGTTTTTT
CASSLGVPGELFF
>NA|TRBV12-5|TRBJ2-1|NA
TGTGCTAGTGGTTCCCGCTACAATGAGCAGTTCTTC
CASGSRYNEQFF
>NA|TRBV30|TRBJ1-5|NA
TGTGCCTGGAGTGCAGGGGTCGGCCCGGTGCCCCAGCATTTT
CAWSAGVGPVPQHF
>NA|TRBV6-2/TRBV6-3|TRBJ2-7|NA
TGTGCCAGCAGTTCCCTCGGGGACATCTCCTACGAGCAGTACTTC
CASSSLGDISYEQYF
>NA|TRBV10-3|TRBJ2-1|NA
TGTGCCATCACGTCGGGACGGAGCTACAATGAGCAGTTCTTC
CAITSGRSYNEQFF